The rows below give T cell receptor beta chains drawn from one sample of a study of shared clonotypes between healthy human individuals. The protocol was immunoSEQ multiplex PCR, while the TCRdb copy is restricted to in-frame clones and leaves out a portion. The sample yields about 600,000 clones, roughly 97% seen once. Sequences were obtained from naive CD4+ T cells sorted from blood. The receptors were gathered from a woman aged 30 to 39 in good health. The CDR3 runs from the conserved cysteine through the conserved F or W. A D gene is named only where the DNA matches it firmly. Size is stated for part of the rows, as once, few or many counts, or as a class when the clone is expanded.

V	J	D	size	DNA	CDR3
TRBV6-4	TRBJ2-3	NA	once	TGTGCCAGCAGTGATAGGGGCTGGACAGATACGCAGTATTTT	CASSDRGWTDTQYF
TRBV28	TRBJ1-4	NA	NA	TGTGCCAGCAGTACTAGCCGGGACCTTACTGAAAAACTGTTTTTT	CASSTSRDLTEKLFF
TRBV25-1	TRBJ2-7	NA	NA	TGTGCCAGCAGTGAACTAGCGTCCTACGAGCAGTACTTC	CASSELASYEQYF
TRBV28	TRBJ2-2	TRBD2	NA	TGTGCCGGCACTAGCGGGACGAACACCGGGGAGCTGTTTTTT	CAGTSGTNTGELFF
TRBV23-1	TRBJ2-7	TRBD1	NA	TGCGCCAGCAGTCAAACCGTTTTAGGGACAGCCTACGAGCAGTACTTC	CASSQTVLGTAYEQYF
TRBV7-3	TRBJ2-1	NA	once	TGTGCCAGCAGCCCCGGGCCTAGCAATTTGGATGAGCAGTTCTTC	CASSPGPSNLDEQFF
TRBV27	TRBJ2-1	NA	NA	TGTGCCAGCCGGACAGGGCGGGGGAATGAGCAGTTCTTC	CASRTGRGNEQFF
TRBV4-1	TRBJ2-7	TRBD1	NA	TGCGCCAGCAGCCTTAAACAGGGGGGCCCCTACGAGCAGTACTTC	CASSLKQGGPYEQYF
TRBV5-5	TRBJ2-5	NA	NA	TGTGCCAGCAGCTTGTTAGAGACCCAGTACTTC	CASSLLETQYF
TRBV18	TRBJ2-3	NA	NA	TGTGCCAGCTCACCAATCGGTTACGCAGATACGCAGTATTTT	CASSPIGYADTQYF
TRBV20-1	TRBJ2-1	NA	NA	TGCAGTGCCACCCAGGCGGTTGGGCAGTTCTTC	CSATQAVGQFF
TRBV19	TRBJ1-2	TRBD1	NA	TGTGCCAGTAGTATGTCACAGGGGGCTTATGGCTACACCTTC	CASSMSQGAYGYTF
TRBV4-1	TRBJ1-1	NA	NA	TGCGCCAGCAGCCAAGTCTTTGGTGTTACTGAAGCTTTCTTT	CASSQVFGVTEAFF
TRBV27	TRBJ2-2	NA	few	TGTGCCAGCAGTTGGAACAGGGCCGGGGAGCTGTTTTTT	CASSWNRAGELFF
TRBV5-4	TRBJ2-7	NA	once	TGTGCCAGCAGCTCCGACTACGCCTACGAGCAGTACTTC	CASSSDYAYEQYF
TRBV30	TRBJ2-7	TRBD1	NA	TGTGCCTGGAGTTACACAGGGGGCGAGCAGTACTTC	CAWSYTGGEQYF
TRBV30	TRBJ2-3	TRBD2	NA	TGTGCAATACTAGCGGGAGGGCCCTCGGGACCAGATACGCAGTATTTT	CAILAGGPSGPDTQYF
TRBV7-9	TRBJ2-7	TRBD2	NA	TGTGCCAGCAGCCCCGCGGGAGGCTCCTACGAGCAGTACTTC	CASSPAGGSYEQYF
TRBV5-1	TRBJ2-2	NA	once	TGCGCCAGCAGCGCAGACCCAGGTAGCCCCGGGGAGCTGTTTTTT	CASSADPGSPGELFF
TRBV6-1	TRBJ1-2	TRBD1	NA	TGTGCCAGCAGTGAGGGGGGACAGGGAAACTATGGCTACACCTTC	CASSEGGQGNYGYTF
TRBV5-1	TRBJ2-3	NA	once	TGCGCCAGCAGCTTGCCCCGCCTTATTAATGATACGCAGTATTTT	CASSLPRLINDTQYF
TRBV6-6	TRBJ2-2	TRBD1	once	TGTGCCAGCAGACTCGACAGGGTAGGCACCGGGGAGCTGTTTTTT	CASRLDRVGTGELFF
TRBV28	TRBJ1-1	NA	NA	TGTGCCAGCAGTTTATGGGGGGCCAAGGGGAACACTGAAGCTTTCTTT	CASSLWGAKGNTEAFF
TRBV7-8	TRBJ2-7	NA	NA	TGTGCCAGCAGCCCCTATCACCTGTCCCACGAGCAGTACTTC	CASSPYHLSHEQYF
TRBV13	TRBJ2-5	NA	NA	TGTGCCAGCAGCTCTCCAGCGAGACCCCCAGAGACCCAGTACTTC	CASSSPARPPETQYF
TRBV7-9	TRBJ2-7	NA	NA	TGTGCCAGCAGACGGGACACCGAATACGAGCAGTACTTC	CASRRDTEYEQYF
TRBV6-5	TRBJ2-1	NA	NA	TGTGCCAGCAGGCCACAACTCGCTTCCTACAATGAGCAGTTCTTC	CASRPQLASYNEQFF
TRBV5-6	TRBJ2-5	TRBD2	NA	TGTGCCAGCAGTAGGGAGCGGGAGGGCCTGAGAGAGACCCAGTACTTC	CASSREREGLRETQYF
TRBV7-8	TRBJ2-6	NA	NA	TGTGCCAGCAGCTTAGCCTACTTCAGTTCCGGGGCCAACGTCCTGACTTTC	CASSLAYFSSGANVLTF
TRBV9	TRBJ1-2	TRBD1	NA	TGTGCCAGCGGGGGTGGACAGGGTAACTATGGCTACACCTTC	CASGGGQGNYGYTF
TRBV15	TRBJ2-1	TRBD2	NA	TGTGCCACCAGCAGAGACACAACTTCCCCGGGACTACACTACAATGAGCAGTTCTTC	CATSRDTTSPGLHYNEQFF
TRBV30	TRBJ1-4	NA	NA	TGTGCCTGGAACTTCGGGGGGGGTAATGAAAAACTGTTTTTT	CAWNFGGGNEKLFF
TRBV5-4	TRBJ2-5	TRBD2	NA	TGTGCCAGCAGCGATACTCCATGGTGGGCTAGCGGGAGTAGTCAAGAGACCCAGTACTTC	CASSDTPWWASGSSQETQYF
TRBV5-1	TRBJ1-2	NA	NA	TGCGCCAGCAGCTTGGAGGGAGGGACCAACTATGGCTACACCTTC	CASSLEGGTNYGYTF
TRBV5-1	TRBJ1-2	NA	NA	TGCGCCAGCAGCTTGCAGGAGTCCTATGGCTACACCTTC	CASSLQESYGYTF
TRBV2	TRBJ2-7	TRBD1	NA	TGTGCCAGCAGTGAAGTAACGGGACAGGGTTTGGGCGAGCAGTACTTC	CASSEVTGQGLGEQYF
TRBV5-1	TRBJ1-6	TRBD1	NA	TGCGCCAGCAGCTTGTCAGGGGGCTTCTATAATTCACCCCTCCACTTT	CASSLSGGFYNSPLHF
TRBV14	TRBJ2-1	NA	NA	TGTGCCAGCAGCCAAGAACCGAGCTCCTACAATGAGCAGTTCTTC	CASSQEPSSYNEQFF
TRBV27	TRBJ2-7	NA	NA	TGTGCCAGCAGTCCCAGGGAAGGTTTCGGCGAGCAGTACTTC	CASSPREGFGEQYF
TRBV5-8	TRBJ2-2	TRBD2	NA	TGTGCCAGCAGCATCGGACTAGCGGGAGCTACCGGGGAGCTGTTTTTT	CASSIGLAGATGELFF